This T cell receptor beta chain was found in a study of blood T cell repertoires in COVID-19. Sequenced by immunoSEQ multiplex PCR; TCRdb stores in-frame clones only, minus some. This table holds tens of thousands of clones, under 80% found once. Germline trimming cut 1 base from V and 1 base from J; bases unmatched to any gene: 4. Germline loops: CDR1 LNHDA, CDR2 SQIVND (reference sequence). CDR3 length: 17 amino acids. Sequenced sample: peripheral blood. The V and J genes are TRBV19 and TRBJ2-5; the match to TRBD2 covers 12 bases. This receptor was identified in a human donor in a cohort sampled during active COVID-19. CDR3: CASSIGSSGRVQETQYF. The DNA of the CDR3 is TGTGCCAGTAGTATAGGTTCTAGCGGGAGGGTCCAAGAGACCCAGTACTTC. The complete variable domain, with remaining parts taken from reference TRBV19 and TRBJ2-5, reads DGGITQSPKYLFRKEGQNVTLSCEQNLNHDAMYWYRQDPGQGLRLIYYSQIVNDFQKGDIAEGYSVSREKKESFPLTVTSAQKNPTAFYLCASSIGSSGRVQETQYFGPGTRLLVL.